Each of the 22 T cell receptor beta chains below was sequenced from the same sample in a study of response to subunit inactivated influenza vaccine (dated by TCRdb to about 2018). Libraries were made using RT-PCR. Sequencer: Illumina HiSeq 2500. In-frame beta chains were kept once TCRdb had trimmed the public reads at Q25 with fastp and called clones with MiXCR. CDR3 protein sequences are deduplicated, and each keeps its most common genes and DNA. The sample table contains approximately 520,000 distinct CDR3 sequences; only one count was recorded for approximately 15% of them. Clones ranked in the top ten supply less than 4% of the sample. The source was CD4+ T cells sorted from PBMCs, collected 23 to 25 months after vaccination. The receptor source for this set is a man aged 45 to 70 who received an inactivated influenza vaccine. Donor details come from another sample of the same person, matched by shared clones.

This clonotype occurred a few times. At one of its ends the junction is not consistent with the germline gene, which may arise from a read error. The rearrangement joins TRBV4-2 to TRBJ2-1; TRBD2 is a possible D gene (6 bases). The CDR3 spans 13 residues. Germline assignment: CDR1 LGHNA and CDR2 YNFKEQ. The CDR3 DNA reads as TGTGCCAGCAGCCAAGATGTGGTGGGGGGTACAGTCTTC. It translates to CASSQDVVGGTVF.

This clonotype came up a few times. The rearrangement joins TRBV20-1 to TRBJ1-2; 7 nucleotides agree with TRBD1. This CDR3 region has 12 residues. V dropped 8 bases and J dropped 3; count of bases not matched to a gene: 6. From germline, CDR1 is DFQATT and CDR2 SNEGSKA (reference sequence). CDR3 bases: TGCAGTTCTGGGACAGCGGACTATGGCTACACCTTC. This encodes CSSGTADYGYTF.

The J gene is TRBJ1-1, the V gene TRBV12-3 or TRBV12-4, with 8 bases lining up with TRBD1. CDR3 length: 14 residues. With 4 bases clipped from V and 5 bases from J, the junction kept 6 bases outside the gene matches. DNA of the CDR3: TGTGCCAGCAGTTCTCGACAGGGGAGTACTGAAGCTTTCTTT. This gives the protein CASSSRQGSTEAFF.

This clonotype was seen only once. The J gene is TRBJ2-5, the V gene TRBV11-2; D may be TRBD1 (6 bases). The length of the CDR3 is 16 residues. V dropped 2 bases and J dropped 2 bases, with 15 bases sitting between them. Germline loops: CDR1 SGHAT, CDR2 FQNNGV. The CDR3 coding sequence is TGTGCCAGCAGCTTAAATTCGGGACATAATCAAGAGACCCAGTACTTC. Encoded protein: CASSLNSGHNQETQYF.

This clonotype was seen more than once but under ten times. The chain employs TRBV20-1 and TRBJ2-1; 14 nucleotides line up with TRBD2. V lost 4 bases, J lost 9 bases, and 5 bases stayed unmatched. The CDR3 runs to 14 residues. Germline V CDR1 and CDR2: DFQATT, SNEGSKA (reference sequence). This CDR3 reads CSATRLAGGFEQFF. The CDR3 DNA reads TGCAGTGCTACCCGACTAGCGGGAGGGTTTGAGCAGTTCTTC.

This clonotype occurred many times. The chain is built from TRBV6-2 or TRBV6-3 and TRBJ2-5; no clear D. CDR3 length: 15 amino acids. The V gene lost 5 bases and the J gene lost 7 bases, with 20 bases spanning the gap. Germline V lookup: CDR1 MNHEY, CDR2 SVGEGT. CDR3 amino acids: CASSQPQTDVRTQYF. The CDR3 region has the DNA TGTGCCAGCAGTCAACCGCAGACGGACGTACGGACCCAGTACTTC.

In this sample, this clonotype turned up many times. The rearrangement joins TRBV6-2 or TRBV6-3 to TRBJ2-1; 10 nucleotides agree with TRBD2. Germline trimming cut 6 bases from V and 5 bases from J; bases unmatched to any gene: 7. The CDR3 spans 15 residues. Germline V gives CDR1 MNHEY, CDR2 SVGEGT. CDR3 residues: CASSPGTSAHNEQFF. CDR3 nucleotide sequence: TGTGCCAGCAGCCCAGGGACTAGCGCTCACAATGAGCAGTTCTTC.

This chain connects TRBV5-6 to TRBJ2-5; D is perhaps TRBD2 (5 bases). Germline V gene sequence: CDR1 SGHDT, CDR2 YYEEEE. Deletions cut 4 bases from V and 5 bases from J, with 9 bases between. This CDR3 is built from 12 residues. The CDR3: CASSATGETQYF. The CDR3 DNA is TGTGCCAGCAGCGCTACGGGGGAGACCCAGTACTTC.

The J gene is TRBJ2-5, the V gene TRBV7-2; no clear D. The CDR3 extends over 14 amino acids. Per the germline V gene, CDR1 is SGHTA and CDR2 is FQGNSA. The germline V and J ends were trimmed by 4 bases and 4 bases, with 13 bases remaining between them. CDR3 DNA sequence: TGTGCCAGCAGCTCGGCGCTCCCGGGAGAGACCCAGTACTTC. Encoded protein: CASSSALPGETQYF. Filled out from reference TRBV7-2 and TRBJ2-5, the complete variable domain reads GAGVSQSPSNKVTEKGKDVELRCDPISGHTALYWYRQSLGQGLEFLIYFQGNSAPDKSGLPSDRFSAERTGGSVSTLTIQRTQQEDSAVYLCASSSALPGETQYFGPGTRLLVL.

The rearrangement links TRBV20-1 to TRBJ1-3; D is undetermined. Germline CDR1 DFQATT, CDR2 SNEGSKA (reference sequence). This CDR3 region has 15 residues. The V end was cut by 1 base, the J end by 0 bases, with 10 bases between. The CDR3 reads CSARGGYSSGNTIYF. The DNA of the CDR3 is TGCAGTGCTAGAGGCGGGTATTCCTCTGGAAACACCATATATTTT.

The rearrangement joins TRBV28 to TRBJ1-4; 11 bases align to TRBD1. The CDR3 contains 15 residues. Unmatched junction bases numbered 9, after V lost 4 bases and J lost 11 bases. In germline, CDR1 is MDHEN, CDR2 SYDVKM. CDR3 sequence (DNA): TGTGCCAGCAGTTCGGGACAGGGGGGCCAAAAGAAACTGTTTTTT. Its protein product is CASSSGQGGQKKLFF.

CDR3 sequence: CASSLLSQALDGYTF. For the CDR3, the DNA is TGTGCCAGCAGCCTTCTATCACAGGCGCTAGACGGCTACACCTTC. V is TRBV3-1 and J is TRBJ1-2, with a tentative D call TRBD1 (5 bases). CDR1 is LGHDT, CDR2 YNNKEL, per germline (reference sequence). The CDR3 loop spans 15 amino acids. V was pared by 4 bases and J by 8 bases, with 20 bases between.

The count of this clonotype is one. The chain uses TRBV5-6 and TRBJ1-2; no firm D call. V lost 1 base and J lost 8, with 9 bases in between. The CDR3 contains 12 residues. Germline V gives CDR1 SGHDT, CDR2 YYEEEE. The chain's CDR3 is CASSLLPGGYTF. Written as DNA, the CDR3 is TGTGCCAGCAGCTTGCTCCCGGGGGGCTACACCTTC. The full variable domain, completed using reference TRBV5-6 and TRBJ1-2, is DAGVTQSPTHLIKTRGQQVTLRCSPKSGHDTVSWYQQALGQGPQFIFQYYEEEERQRGNFPDRFSGHQFPNYSSELNVNALLLGDSALYLCASSLLPGGYTFGSGTRLTVV.

This clonotype was found many times. V and J are TRBV4-1 and TRBJ2-7, with 8 bases that match TRBD2. CDR1 MGHRA and CDR2 YSYEKL come from the germline V gene. CDR3 length: 16 residues. J gave up 7 bases and V 1 base, and 12 bases lay outside the gene matches. CDR3 loop: CASSQGMRGARMEQYF. The CDR3 nucleotides are TGCGCCAGCAGCCAAGGAATGCGGGGGGCCAGAATGGAGCAGTACTTC.

This clonotype was observed a handful of times. The chain joins TRBV11-2 to TRBJ2-7, with unresolved D. The CDR3 is 14 amino acids. Trimming shortened V by 0 bases and J by 6 bases, and 12 bases separated the two germline ends. The germline CDR1 and CDR2 sequences are SGHAT and FQNNGV. The CDR3 DNA sequence: TGTGCCAGCAGCTTAGATCGCATCCTCAGCGAGCAGTACTTC. It specifies CASSLDRILSEQYF.

This clonotype appeared a few times. The V and J genes are TRBV9 and TRBJ1-1; tentative D call: TRBD1 (5 bases). The germline V gene encodes CDR1 SGDLS and CDR2 YYNGEE. The CDR3 length is 12 residues. The germline V and J ends were trimmed by 0 bases and 8 bases, with 8 bases remaining between them. Here the CDR3 DNA reads TGTGCCAGCAGCGTAGAATGGGGGGAAGCTTTCTTT. Amino acids: CASSVEWGEAFF.

This rearrangement joins TRBV5-1 to TRBJ2-2, with 8 bases lining up with TRBD2. There are 14 residues in the CDR3. The germline gives CDR1 SGHRS, CDR2 YFSETQ. Trimming at V came to 7 bases and at J to 5 bases, leaving 7 bases not matched to a gene. CDR3 residues: CASQGLAGTGELFF. The CDR3 nucleotides are TGCGCCAGCCAAGGCCTAGCGGGTACCGGGGAGCTGTTTTTT.

There are many counts of this clonotype. The chain links TRBV11-2 to TRBJ2-4, with 10 bases fitting TRBD1. The CDR3 contains 17 residues. Germline CDR1 SGHAT, CDR2 FQNNGV. After removal of 5 bases from V and 1 base from J, the junction contained 8 bases not matched to a gene. The CDR3 nucleotides read TGTGCCAGCAGCCAAATAGACAGGGGGCTTGCCAAAAACATTCAGTACTTC. This sequence encodes CASSQIDRGLAKNIQYF.

This clonotype was counted between two and nine times. This chain links TRBV5-1 with TRBJ2-2; D remains ambiguous. V lost 2 bases and J 5 bases, leaving 7 bases between the germline ends. There are 13 residues in the CDR3. The germline gives CDR1 SGHRS, CDR2 YFSETQ. The CDR3 sequence is CASSLQITGELFF. CDR3 DNA sequence: TGCGCCAGCAGCTTACAGATAACCGGGGAGCTGTTTTTT. The full variable domain, rest sourced from reference TRBV5-1 and TRBJ2-2, is KAGVTQTPRYLIKTRGQQVTLSCSPISGHRSVSWYQQTPGQGLQFLFEYFSETQRNKGNFPGRFSGRQFSNSRSEMNVSTLELGDSALYLCASSLQITGELFFGEGSRLTVL.

The CDR3 sequence: CASSSGLAGGRTDTQYF. The CDR3 DNA is TGTGCCAGCAGCTCGGGACTAGCGGGGGGGAGAACAGATACGCAGTATTTT. This chain connects TRBV7-2 to TRBJ2-3, with TRBD2 identical over 16 bases. V shed 4 bases and J 3 bases; nucleotides not matched to a gene: 4. The length of the CDR3 is 17 residues. Germline V lookup: CDR1 SGHTA, CDR2 FQGNSA.

V is TRBV15 and J is TRBJ2-6; D perhaps matches TRBD2 (6 bases). CDR1 is LNHNV and CDR2 is YYDKDF in the germline V gene (reference sequence). CDR3 size: 19 residues. Trimming shortened V by 1 base and J by 0 bases, and 16 bases separated the two germline ends. This CDR3 reads CATSRGGEVELSGANVLTF. For the CDR3, the DNA is TGTGCCACCAGCAGAGGGGGGGAAGTCGAACTCTCTGGGGCCAACGTCCTGACTTTC.

The table lists this clonotype with a few counts. The CDR3 here is CASSKGGTEAFF. The CDR3 region has the DNA TGTGCCAGCAGTAAAGGAGGGACTGAAGCTTTCTTT. The chain uses TRBV12-3 or TRBV12-4 and TRBJ1-1; D is ambiguous. This CDR3 comprises 12 residues. V gave up 5 bases and J gave up 5 bases, with 9 bases separating them.